This is a list of T cell receptor beta chains from one sample in a study of T-cell reconstitution after alpha-beta-depleted transplantation in children. Each CDR3 protein is one row after TCRdb ran MiXCR on the PCR reads. In the table there are roughly 790,000 distinct CDR3 sequences, 15% to 20% of which are singletons. Sequences were derived from PBMCs, mostly from graft donor cells, sampled 360 days after TCRalphabeta/CD19-depleted stem cell transplant. These receptors originate from a male patient younger than 18 who had a stem cell transplant for acute lymphoblastic leukemia, so the T cells may come from the graft donor. Both conserved end residues are part of each CDR3. A D gene is named only where the DNA matches it firmly. Not all rows give a size; the values are once, few, many and, for expanded clones, a class.

length | J | size | D | V | CDR3 | DNA
13 | TRBJ1-1 | few | . | TRBV5-1 | CASSFFPNTEAFF | TGCGCCAGCAGCTTCTTTCCGAACACTGAAGCTTTCTTT
15 | TRBJ2-2 | few | . | TRBV10-3 | CAIRRQGTDTGELFF | TGTGCCATCAGGAGGCAGGGGACCGACACCGGGGAGCTGTTTTTT
14 | TRBJ2-5 | . | TRBD2 | TRBV18 | CASSPGSSGETQYF | TGTGCCAGCTCACCGGGATCTAGCGGGGAGACCCAGTACTTC
13 | TRBJ2-7 | many | . | TRBV7-2 | CASSLRLTSEQYF | TGTGCCAGCAGCTTAAGACTTACTTCCGAGCAGTACTTC
15 | TRBJ2-1 | . | TRBD2 | TRBV24-1 | CATSDSGTSGIEQFF | TGTGCCACCAGTGATTCCGGGACTAGCGGGATTGAGCAGTTCTTC
14 | TRBJ2-1 | few | . | TRBV6-5 | CASSYQSSHNEQFF | TGTGCCAGCAGTTACCAATCAAGTCACAATGAGCAGTTCTTC
16 | TRBJ2-1 | few | TRBD1 | TRBV18 | CASSPYKTGLYNEQFF | TGTGCCAGCTCACCATACAAGACAGGGTTATACAATGAGCAGTTCTTC
15 | TRBJ2-7 | few | TRBD2 | TRBV13 | CASSLMASGAYEQYF | TGTGCCAGCAGCTTAATGGCTAGCGGTGCCTACGAGCAGTACTTC
12 | TRBJ2-3 | . | . | TRBV5-4 | CASSSNRDTQYF | TGTGCCAGCAGCTCTAACAGGGATACGCAGTATTTT
15 | TRBJ2-1 | . | . | TRBV18 | CASSPGWDSYNEQFF | TGTGCCAGCTCACCAGGTTGGGACTCCTACAATGAGCAGTTCTTC
14 | TRBJ2-3 | . | . | TRBV3-1 | CASSTRAVTDTQYF | TGTGCCAGCAGCACCAGGGCCGTTACAGATACGCAGTATTTT
15 | TRBJ2-1 | many | TRBD2 | TRBV12-3/TRBV12-4 | CASSLGSSGSNEQFF | TGTGCCAGCAGTTTAGGGTCTAGCGGGAGCAATGAGCAGTTCTTC
17 | TRBJ2-3 | . | TRBD2 | TRBV20-1 | CSASASGRGLPPDTQYF | TGCAGTGCTAGCGCTAGCGGGAGAGGTCTGCCCCCAGATACGCAGTATTTT
16 | TRBJ2-1 | . | . | TRBV20-1 | CSARDLARSSYNEQFF | TGCAGTGCTAGAGATCTTGCCAGGAGCTCCTACAATGAGCAGTTCTTC
23 | TRBJ2-1 | few | . | TRBV15 | CATSRPPGQGMLAGGPTYNEQFF | TGTGCCACCAGCAGACCTCCGGGACAGGGGATGTTAGCGGGAGGGCCCACCTACAATGAGCAGTTCTTC
20 | TRBJ2-1 | few | TRBD2 | TRBV6-4 | CASPPYDRVLTSGRIDEQFF | TGTGCCAGCCCACCTTATGACCGGGTCCTAACTAGCGGGAGAATCGATGAGCAGTTCTTC